This TCR beta chain was captured by sequencing in a study of blood T cells in healthy people across ages (dated by TCRdb to about 2015). Notes on the research overall: Template switching captured roughly one uniquely barcoded TCR beta cDNA molecule per two T cells in model experiments. For two donors (one aged 18 to 30 and one aged 80 or older), the study analyzed two additional independent replicas of 1 million unique cDNA reads from the same blood draw. The donors were divided into four age groups: young (average around 16 years), middle-aged (over 35), aged (approximately 62) and long-lived (around 87). The study measured age-related changes in TCR beta repertoire diversity using deep sequencing normalized with unique cDNA molecular identifiers. Donors of different ages were randomly distributed across sequencing lanes to avoid experimental bias.

From the cysteine up to the phenylalanine, the CDR3 has a length of 17 residues. Here the CDR3 DNA is all that survives: 51 bases in frame from base 1. CDR1 and CDR2 were assigned from the germline V gene as LGHNA and YSLEER. At the junction V is shortened by 0 bases and J by 5 bases; bases outside the gene matches: 9. The paper as a whole reports these results and caveats: Observed TCR beta diversity per million T cells fell roughly linearly with age, and a significant reduction was already apparent by age roughly 40. Because donor CMV infection status was unknown, age-related changes in expanded clonotypes were potentially confounded. There was a strong correlation between observed TCR beta diversity and the percentage of naive T cells measured by flow cytometry. Bulk unsorted PBMC profiling prevented conclusive comparison of naive and antigen-experienced compartments. The long-lived group showed more naive CD4+ T cells, fewer expanded clones and increased TCR diversity than the aged group, suggesting age selection. Estimates of total diversity based on one million sequenced T cells were considered lower bounds and underestimates.

At least ten counts were recorded for this clonotype. The clone's antigen remains unknown. There are no base qualities to consult, and no much larger clone falls within one base. The roughly 42 donors, aged about 6 to 100 years, were systemically healthy Caucasian individuals from Russia. Ten milliliters of peripheral blood were drawn from each donor into EDTA-treated Vacutainer tubes. PBMCs were isolated by Ficoll-Paque density-gradient centrifugation, with at least 6 million obtained per sample. Trizol reagent was used to extract total RNA from PBMCs, with at least 5.5 micrograms per sample. The percentages of naive CD45RAhigh/CD27high T cells were determined by flow cytometry on a PBMC aliquot from every donor. The library relied on 5' RACE. The sequencer listed for this sample is Illumina HiSeq 2500. The second PCR ran for roughly 7 to 12 cycles and used a J-beta primer mix along with a sample-barcoded 5' primer. A unique molecular identifier was introduced onto each TCR beta cDNA molecule by a template-switch 5' adaptor carrying 12 random nucleotides. At least 2.5 million CDR3-containing paired-end reads were obtained from each sample. First-strand cDNA was synthesized from all RNA with the Mint cDNA synthesis kit, primed by a TRBC-specific oligonucleotide. All cDNA was treated with uracil-DNA glycosylase and then went through a first 18-cycle PCR with the universal primers M1SS and BC2_uni_R. Concerning the study's data processing: Each sample was normalized by randomly selecting 1 million high-quality reads, each carrying a distinct molecular identifier. Instead of being binned into consensus sequences, reads with shared molecular identifiers were discarded. MiTCR, with a Q25 quality threshold and the strictest error-elimination algorithm, was used for CDR3 identification, clonotype clustering and error correction. A nonparametric unseen species model with Euler transformation was used to estimate lower-bound total TCR beta diversity. TCRdb reran the public reads through fastp at Q25 and MiXCR, keeping productive beta chains. Each entry is one CDR3 protein sequence, shown with its most common DNA and genes. These V and J calls derive from TCRdb rather than the authors' analysis. The sample profile shows hundreds of thousands of distinct CDR3 sequences; 25% to 30% of them were found once. Around 16% of the sample belongs to the ten largest clones.

Here the chain combines TRBV4-3 and TRBJ1-4, with 7 bases aligning to TRBD1. The specimen was blood. This clonotype was sampled from a woman aged 80 or over in good health. The CDR3 here reads CASSQDIRRGRNEKLFF. In nucleotide form, the sequence is TGCGCCAGCAGCCAAGATATACGAAGGGGGCGGAATGAAAAACTGTTTTTT.